This T cell receptor (beta chain) is drawn from a study of CD8+ T cells in alopecia areata. This CDR3 contains 17 residues. V was clipped by 2 bases and J by 1 base; unmatched bases: 3. Germline CDR1 is NSHNY and CDR2 is SYGAGN. This clone was picked up many times. All gene names here are mouse names. The sequenced fragment ends 4 residues before the CDR3 boundary, so the rest is inferred from the germline J gene. Reverse transcribed after extraction, RNA yielded cDNA as the sequencing template. The assay was immunoSEQ multiplex PCR, and TCRdb's table has in-frame clones only and misses some. The sample is made up of approximately 5,600 clones, none counted only once. The time point is: mouse skin 6 weeks after grafting, around onset of hair loss.

This TCR was sampled from a C3H/HeJ mouse with alopecia areata. This line is of MHC haplotype H2-k. The chain recombines TRBV13-1 with TRBJ2-1; 13 bases line up with TRBD2. The input for sequencing was skin, taken at week 6. CDR3 sequence reads: CASSEGTGGGNYAEQFF. Incomplete CDR3 DNA: TGTGCCAGCAGTGAAGGGACTGGGGGGGGGAACTATGCT.